This T cell receptor beta chain came from a study of CD8 T cells in ankylosing spondylitis. Germline-derived CDR1 and CDR2 are SGHNT and YENEEA. Trimming took 6 bases from V and 3 from J, leaving 8 bases between them. This CDR3 contains 12 residues. General study points: Matched ankylosing spondylitis synovial fluid reportedly showed significant enrichment of disease-linked clones. Blood of patients with ankylosing spondylitis appeared to be characterized by a TCR beta motif of eight highly homologous variants. Previously reported in reactive arthritis synovial fluid and blood were some of the motif variants.

Via MiXCR, TCRdb re-called the 5' RACE reads, giving one row per CDR3 protein. Of some 200,000 distinct CDR3 sequences in the sample, roughly 13% are singletons; the top ten hold about 17%. About this clonotype itself: Its antigen is still unknown.

The sequencing sample was made of blood, either unsorted or a sorted T cell fraction (not recorded which). The J gene is TRBJ1-1, the V gene TRBV11-3; D remains unclear. The origin of this receptor is a male donor with ankylosing spondylitis or in good health (not recorded which). The chain's CDR3 is CASREEHTEAFF. The CDR3 DNA follows: TGTGCCAGCAGGGAGGAGCACACTGAAGCTTTCTTT.